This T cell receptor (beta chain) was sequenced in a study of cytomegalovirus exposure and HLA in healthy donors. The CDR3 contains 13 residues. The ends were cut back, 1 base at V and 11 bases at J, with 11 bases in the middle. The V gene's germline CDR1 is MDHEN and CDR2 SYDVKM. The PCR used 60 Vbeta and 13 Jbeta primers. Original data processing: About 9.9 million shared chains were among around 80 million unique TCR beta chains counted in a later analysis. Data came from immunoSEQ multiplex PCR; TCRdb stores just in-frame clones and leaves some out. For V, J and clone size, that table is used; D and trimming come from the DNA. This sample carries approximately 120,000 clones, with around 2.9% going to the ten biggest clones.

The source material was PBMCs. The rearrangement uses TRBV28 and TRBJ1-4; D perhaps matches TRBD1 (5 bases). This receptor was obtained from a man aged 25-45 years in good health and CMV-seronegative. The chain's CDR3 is CASSLSSRGKLFF. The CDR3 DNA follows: TGTGCCAGCAGTTTATCTTCCCGGGGGAAACTGTTTTTT.